The next 23 T cell receptor beta chains were all read from a single sample in a study of beta chain features in type 1 diabetes. Of the isolated RNA, all was reverse transcribed, and so the sequenced material was expressed TCRB transcripts. Using immunoSEQ multiplex PCR, the repertoire was profiled, and TCRdb retains in-frame clones only, with some absent. The data contain some 170,000 clones, 63% of them singletons. Study observations and caveats: TCRB CDR3s from Type 1 diabetes patients were moderately but significantly shorter in all four CD4+ subsets.

For these TCRs, the target antigens are not known. Source material: naive CD4+ T cells from blood. The receptors originated from a man aged 25-45 years with type 1 diabetes.

V gene TRBV2 combines with J gene TRBJ2-6; the match to TRBD2 covers 7 bases. In germline, CDR1 is SNHLY, CDR2 FYNNEI. This CDR3 is 15 amino acids long. The trim removed 2 bases at V and 2 bases at J, leaving 0 bases unmatched. Here the CDR3 reads CASSEREAGANVLTF. CDR3 coding DNA: TGTGCCAGCAGTGAACGGGAGGCTGGGGCCAACGTCCTGACTTTC.

A few counts support this clone. V gene TRBV7-9 combines with J gene TRBJ1-2; D uncertain. Germline V lookup: CDR1 SEHNR, CDR2 FQNEAQ (reference sequence). CDR3 length: 13 amino acids. V was pared by 5 bases and J by 2 bases, with 9 bases between. CDR3 sequence (DNA): TGTGCCAGCAGCACGACGGAAAACTATGGCTACACCTTC. Residues: CASSTTENYGYTF.

The DNA for the CDR3 is TGTGCCAGCAGCGCGGGACAGACTTATTCACCCCTCCACTTT. It codes for CASSAGQTYSPLHF. The chain uses TRBV9 and TRBJ1-6, with TRBD1 matching 7 bases. The V gene end was trimmed by 3 bases and the J gene end by 8 bases; junction bases not matched to a gene: 5. The CDR3 sequence is 14 residues long. Germline values: CDR1 SGDLS, CDR2 YYNGEE.

The genes are TRBV23-1 and TRBJ1-2; 9 bases agree with TRBD1. TRBV23-1 counts as an open reading frame of uncertain function. V was clipped by 0 bases and J by 0 bases; unmatched bases: 5. The CDR3 is made up of 17 amino acids. As DNA, the CDR3 is TGCGCCAGCAGTCAATCAGGGACAGGGAGTTCTAACTATGGCTACACCTTC. Residues: CASSQSGTGSSNYGYTF.

Remarks on this clone: The sample carries other DNA sequences with the same CDR3. The chain has TRBV29-1 and TRBJ1-1, with D unresolved. The ends were cut back, 4 bases at V and 1 base at J, with 4 bases in the middle. Germline lookup yields CDR1 SQVTM and CDR2 ANQGSEA. The CDR3 contains 11 residues. CDR3 bases: TGCAGCGTTGCTTCGAACACTGAAGCTTTCTTT. Amino acid sequence: CSVASNTEAFF.

This rearrangement joins TRBV29-1 to TRBJ1-2; no clear D. Germline assignment: CDR1 SQVTM and CDR2 ANQGSEA. The ends were cut back, 2 bases at V and 6 bases at J, with 13 bases in the middle. The CDR3 is 13 residues long. CDR3 DNA sequence: TGCAGCGTTGAACCCGTCGTGGAGGATGGCTACACCTTC. Translated, it gives CSVEPVVEDGYTF.

V usage is TRBV5-6 and J usage is TRBJ2-7, with 7 positions matching TRBD1. Trimming at V came to 4 bases and at J to 3 bases, leaving 13 bases not matched to a gene. The germline V gene encodes CDR1 SGHDT and CDR2 YYEEEE. The CDR3 has 16 residues. This CDR3 reads CASSQHTGQRIYEQYF. As DNA, the CDR3 is TGTGCCAGCAGCCAACATACGGGACAGAGAATCTACGAGCAGTACTTC. Drawing the rest from reference TRBV5-6 and TRBJ2-7, the complete variable domain is DAGVTQSPTHLIKTRGQQVTLRCSPKSGHDTVSWYQQALGQGPQFIFQYYEEEERQRGNFPDRFSGHQFPNYSSELNVNALLLGDSALYLCASSQHTGQRIYEQYFGPGTRLTVT.

The chain carries TRBV18 and TRBJ2-1; D unclear. Germline V lookup: CDR1 KGHSH, CDR2 LQKENI. This CDR3 comprises 12 residues. V gave up 3 bases and J gave up 7 bases, with 7 bases separating them. CDR3 protein: CASSPDSNEQFF. CDR3 in DNA: TGTGCCAGCTCACCCGACTCTAATGAGCAGTTCTTC.

V usage is TRBV11-2 and J usage is TRBJ2-3; D gene ambiguous. CDR1 is SGHAT and CDR2 is FQNNGV in the germline V gene. V was trimmed by 7 bases and J by 1 base, leaving 6 bases between them. The CDR3 totals 12 residues. The CDR3 region is CASTGGTDTQYF. CDR3 DNA: TGTGCCAGCACTGGGGGCACAGATACGCAGTATTTT.

The chain employs TRBV25-1 and TRBJ1-1; D uncertain. The germline V and J ends were trimmed by 6 bases and 4 bases, with 6 bases remaining between them. The CDR3 is made up of 11 amino acids. From germline, CDR1 is MGHDK and CDR2 SYGVNS. Here the CDR3 DNA reads TGTGCCAGCAGAAGGACCACTGAAGCTTTCTTT. Translation: CASRRTTEAFF.

This clone was counted a few times. The rearrangement links TRBV29-1 to TRBJ2-1; TRBD2 agrees at 7 bases. Germline-derived CDR1 and CDR2 are SQVTM and ANQGSEA. V lost 3 bases to trimming and J lost 8 bases; unmatched junction nucleotides: 7. The CDR3 runs 13 residues. The DNA for the CDR3 is TGCAGCGTTGATGTGGGACTATCGGATGAGCAGTTCTTC. This encodes CSVDVGLSDEQFF.

This chain uses TRBV18 with TRBJ1-1; D uncertain. The V end was cut by 2 bases, the J end by 3 bases, with 7 bases between. Germline values: CDR1 KGHSH, CDR2 LQKENI. The CDR3 contains 13 residues. CDR3 region: CASSPVWDTEAFF. CDR3 nucleotides: TGTGCCAGCTCACCAGTATGGGACACTGAAGCTTTCTTT.

This clone was counted only a few times. The chain combines TRBV13 with TRBJ1-5; D remains unclear. Germline V gene lookup returns CDR1 PRHDT and CDR2 FYEKMQ (reference sequence). Trimming took 0 bases from V and 2 from J, leaving 5 bases between them. This CDR3 spans 14 amino acids. The CDR3 bases are TGTGCCAGCAGCTTAGGATCAGGCAATCAGCCCCAGCATTTT. Amino acids: CASSLGSGNQPQHF.

The V and J genes are TRBV5-1 and TRBJ1-3, with 7 bases that match TRBD1. V lost 3 bases to trimming and J lost 4 bases; unmatched junction nucleotides: 4. Germline loops: CDR1 SGHRS, CDR2 YFSETQ. This CDR3 has 14 residues. In DNA form, the CDR3 reads TGCGCCAGCAGCTCACAGGGGTTAGGAAACACCATATATTTT. Its protein product is CASSSQGLGNTIYF.

This rearrangement joins TRBV30 to TRBJ2-1; D possibly corresponds to TRBD2 (6 bases). The V and J ends lost 0 bases and 9 bases respectively, with 15 bases between them. The CDR3 is 14 amino acids. Germline V gene data show CDR1 as GTSNPN and CDR2 as SVGIG (reference sequence). CDR3 nucleotide sequence: TGTGCCTGGAGTGTATATTTAGCGGCGGCTGAGCAGTTCTTC. Amino acid sequence: CAWSVYLAAAEQFF.

The CDR3 bases are TGTGCCAGCAGCCCGGGACAGGGGACAACGGAGACCCAGTACTTC. This codes for CASSPGQGTTETQYF. The gene calls are TRBV7-9 and TRBJ2-5, with 10 bases fitting TRBD1. The J segment lost 5 bases and the V segment lost 5 bases, leaving 8 bases of the junction unmatched. This CDR3 region has 15 residues. CDR1 and CDR2 (germline): SEHNR, FQNEAQ (reference sequence).

V and J are TRBV14 and TRBJ2-7; a weak D match, TRBD2 (6 bases). Germline loops: CDR1 SGHDN, CDR2 FVKESK. The CDR3 is made up of 15 amino acids. Deletions cut 0 bases from V and 3 bases from J, with 12 bases between. The DNA of the CDR3 is TGTGCCAGCAGCCAAGAAATGCGGGACCGCTACGAGCAGTACTTC. This encodes CASSQEMRDRYEQYF.

The rearrangement uses TRBV29-1 and TRBJ2-7, with D tentatively TRBD2 (6 bases). This CDR3 has 14 amino acids. CDR1 and CDR2 (germline): SQVTM, ANQGSEA. The V end lost 3 bases, the J end lost 0 bases, and 12 bases lay between the germline ends. Written as DNA, the CDR3 is TGCAGCGTTGAGGATCAGGGAGGCTCCTACGAGCAGTACTTC. Encoded protein: CSVEDQGGSYEQYF.

This clone was seen only a few times. The genes are TRBV30 and TRBJ1-2; D is undetermined. The germline gives CDR1 GTSNPN, CDR2 SVGIG (reference sequence). Trimming left V 2 bases short and J 6 bases short, with 10 bases between. The CDR3 is 12 amino acids. CDR3 DNA: TGTGCCTGGAGTTGGACGGGGAATGGCTACACCTTC. Amino acids: CAWSWTGNGYTF. Together with reference TRBV30 and TRBJ1-2, the CDR3 gives the full variable domain: SQTIHQWPATLVQPVGSPLSLECTVEGTSNPNLYWYRQAAGRGLQLLFYSVGIGQISSEVPQNLSASRPQDRQFILSSKKLLLSDSGFYLCAWSWTGNGYTFGSGTRLTVV.

The chain couples TRBV5-6 to TRBJ2-5; perhaps TRBD2 as D (5 bases). Germline V gives CDR1 SGHDT, CDR2 YYEEEE. CDR3 size: 13 residues. Trimming left V 1 base short and J 5 bases short, with 9 bases between. The CDR3 DNA follows: TGTGCCAGCAGCTTGTTGGGAGCGGAGACCCAGTACTTC. It specifies CASSLLGAETQYF.

This clone was picked up a small number of times. V and J are TRBV20-1 and TRBJ1-2; D not resolved. Trimming took off 3 bases at V and 4 bases at J, with 6 bases between the two ends. The CDR3 is 11 amino acids. The germline gives CDR1 DFQATT, CDR2 SNEGSKA (reference sequence). This CDR3 reads CSASAAYGYTF. The CDR3 nucleotides read TGCAGTGCTAGCGCGGCCTATGGCTACACCTTC.

This clone has just a few counts. The J gene is TRBJ2-3, the V gene TRBV29-1, with D possibly matching TRBD1 (6 bases). CDR1 and CDR2 (germline): SQVTM, ANQGSEA. The V end lost 4 bases, the J end lost 5 bases, and 13 bases lay between the germline ends. The CDR3 is made up of 13 amino acids. This chain's CDR3 is CSVVPAGEDTQYF. As DNA, the CDR3 is TGCAGCGTTGTTCCGGCAGGGGAAGATACGCAGTATTTT.

This chain links TRBV30 with TRBJ2-4; 9 nucleotides line up with TRBD1. The germline CDR1 and CDR2 sequences are GTSNPN and SVGIG (reference sequence). The V segment lost 3 bases and the J segment 8 bases; nucleotides outside the gene matches: 5. The CDR3 contains 13 residues. This chain's CDR3 is CAWSTGGAHIQYF. The CDR3 DNA follows: TGTGCCTGGAGCACAGGGGGCGCCCACATTCAGTACTTC.